This T cell receptor beta chain was retrieved from a study of lymphopenia after photon versus proton radiotherapy. The V gene end was trimmed by 2 bases and the J gene end by 15 bases; junction bases not matched to a gene: 10. CDR1 and CDR2 (germline): SGHVS, FQNEAQ. CDR3 length equals 14 residues. Study-level results: After the lymphocyte nadir, photon-treated repertoires showed oligoclonal expansion, especially of CD8+ Temra cells. Under photons, naive T cells and diversity fell while effector/memory populations rose. Larger post-nadir TCR diversity loss correlated inversely with survival in deceased patients.

There are a few counts of this clone. The antigen is not known. Profiling relied on immunoSEQ multiplex PCR, and the TCRdb table lists in-frame clones only, not all of them. The sample shows approximately 62,000 clones, 70% to 85% of them seen only once. This TCR was sampled from a man aged 55 to 70 with pancreatic cancer. Here the sequenced sample was peripheral blood, taken from a patient treated with proton-based radiotherapy. The V and J genes are TRBV7-8 and TRBJ2-1; 10 nucleotides align to TRBD2. The CDR3 DNA is TGTGCCAGCAGCTTAACTAGCGGGACCCTACCAGGGTTCTTC. This sequence encodes CASSLTSGTLPGFF.